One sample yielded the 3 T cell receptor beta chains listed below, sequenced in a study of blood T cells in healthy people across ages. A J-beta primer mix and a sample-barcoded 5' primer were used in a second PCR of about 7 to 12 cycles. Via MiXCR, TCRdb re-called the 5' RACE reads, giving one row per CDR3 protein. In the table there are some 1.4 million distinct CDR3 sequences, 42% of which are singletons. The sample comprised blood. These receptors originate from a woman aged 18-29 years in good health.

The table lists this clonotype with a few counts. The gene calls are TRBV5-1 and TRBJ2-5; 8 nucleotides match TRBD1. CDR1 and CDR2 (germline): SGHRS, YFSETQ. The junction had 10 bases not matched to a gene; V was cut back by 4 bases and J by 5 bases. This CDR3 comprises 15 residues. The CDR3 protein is CASSLRAGGMETQYF. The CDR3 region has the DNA TGCGCCAGCAGCCTTCGGGCAGGGGGCATGGAGACCCAGTACTTC.

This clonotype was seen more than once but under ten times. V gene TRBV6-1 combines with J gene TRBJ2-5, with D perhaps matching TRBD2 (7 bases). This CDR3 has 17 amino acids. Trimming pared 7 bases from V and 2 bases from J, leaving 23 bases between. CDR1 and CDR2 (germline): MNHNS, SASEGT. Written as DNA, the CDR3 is TGTGCCAGCACTCCATCCCCCTATGGGGGGGCACAAGAGACCCAGTACTTC. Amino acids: CASTPSPYGGAQETQYF.

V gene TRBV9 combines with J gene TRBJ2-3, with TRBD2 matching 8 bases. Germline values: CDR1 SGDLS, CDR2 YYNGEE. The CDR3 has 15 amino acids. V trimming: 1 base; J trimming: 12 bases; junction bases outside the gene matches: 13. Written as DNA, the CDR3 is TGTGCCAGCAGCGTAAATGGACTAGCTGGGTGTGCACAGTATTTT. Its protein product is CASSVNGLAGCAQYF.